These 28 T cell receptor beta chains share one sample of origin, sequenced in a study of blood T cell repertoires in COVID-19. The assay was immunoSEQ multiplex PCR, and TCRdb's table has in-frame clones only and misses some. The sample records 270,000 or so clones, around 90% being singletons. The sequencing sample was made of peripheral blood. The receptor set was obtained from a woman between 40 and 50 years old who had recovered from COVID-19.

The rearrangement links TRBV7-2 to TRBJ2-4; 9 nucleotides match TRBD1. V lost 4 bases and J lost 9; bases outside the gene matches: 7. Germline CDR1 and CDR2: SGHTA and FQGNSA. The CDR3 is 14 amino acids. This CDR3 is CASSSGQGGLIQYF. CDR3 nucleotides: TGTGCCAGCAGCTCGGGACAGGGTGGGCTCATTCAGTACTTC. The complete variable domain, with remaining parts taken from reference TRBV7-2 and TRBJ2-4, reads GAGVSQSPSNKVTEKGKDVELRCDPISGHTALYWYRQSLGQGLEFLIYFQGNSAPDKSGLPSDRFSAERTGGSVSTLTIQRTQQEDSAVYLCASSSGQGGLIQYFGAGTRLSVL.

The CDR3 DNA reads as TGTGCCAGCAGGGACCGGGGTTTAAAGGGCGAGCAGTACTTC. Amino acid sequence: CASRDRGLKGEQYF. The V and J genes are TRBV28 and TRBJ2-7; the D gene is possibly TRBD2 (5 bases). Germline lookup yields CDR1 MDHEN and CDR2 SYDVKM. The V gene lost 6 bases and the J gene lost 6 bases, with 18 bases spanning the gap. The CDR3 runs 14 residues.

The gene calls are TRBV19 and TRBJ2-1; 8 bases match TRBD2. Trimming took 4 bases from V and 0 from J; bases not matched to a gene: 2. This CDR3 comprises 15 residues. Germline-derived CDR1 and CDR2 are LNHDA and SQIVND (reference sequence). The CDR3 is CASSTLADSYNEQFF. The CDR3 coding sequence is TGTGCCAGTAGTACACTAGCGGACTCCTACAATGAGCAGTTCTTC.

CDR3 sequence (DNA): TGTGCCAGCAGCCGCGACAGGGTGAGCACTGAAGCTTTCTTT. The encoded protein is CASSRDRVSTEAFF. The gene calls are TRBV6-5 and TRBJ1-1; 7 nucleotides align to TRBD1. Trimming removed 6 bases from V and 4 bases from J; junction bases left unmatched: 8. This CDR3 is 14 amino acids long. The germline CDR1 and CDR2 sequences are MNHEY and SVGAGI.

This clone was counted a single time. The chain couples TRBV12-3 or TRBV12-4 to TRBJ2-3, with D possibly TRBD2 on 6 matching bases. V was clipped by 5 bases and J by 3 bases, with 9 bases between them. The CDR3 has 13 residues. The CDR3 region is CASSPGGTDTQYF. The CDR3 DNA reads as TGTGCCAGCAGTCCAGGAGGGACAGATACGCAGTATTTT.

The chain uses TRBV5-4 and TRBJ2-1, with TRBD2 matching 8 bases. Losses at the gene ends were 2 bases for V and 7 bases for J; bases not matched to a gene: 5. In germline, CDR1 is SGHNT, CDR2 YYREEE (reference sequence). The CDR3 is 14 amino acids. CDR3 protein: CASSFQREPNEQFF. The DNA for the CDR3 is TGTGCCAGCAGCTTTCAGCGGGAGCCGAATGAGCAGTTCTTC.

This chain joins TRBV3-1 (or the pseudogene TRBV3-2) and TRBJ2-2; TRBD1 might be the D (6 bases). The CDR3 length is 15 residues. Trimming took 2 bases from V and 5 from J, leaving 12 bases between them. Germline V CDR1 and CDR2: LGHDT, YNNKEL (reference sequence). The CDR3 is CASSQRGSGTGELFF. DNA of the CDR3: TGTGCCAGCAGCCAAAGGGGGTCGGGTACCGGGGAGCTGTTTTTT.

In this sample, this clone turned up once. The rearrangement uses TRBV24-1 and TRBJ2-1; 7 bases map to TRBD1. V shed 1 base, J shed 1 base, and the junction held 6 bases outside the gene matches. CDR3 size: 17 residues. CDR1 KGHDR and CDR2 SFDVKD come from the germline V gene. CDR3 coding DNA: TGTGCCACCAGTGATTTCAGGGGGAGTGGGTCCTACAATGAGCAGTTCTTC. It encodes CATSDFRGSGSYNEQFF.

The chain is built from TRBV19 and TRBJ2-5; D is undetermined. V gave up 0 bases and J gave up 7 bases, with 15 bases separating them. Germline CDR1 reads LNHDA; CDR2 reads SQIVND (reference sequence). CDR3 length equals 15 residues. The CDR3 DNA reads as TGTGCCAGTAGTATAGAGACGGCGGCCCAGTCGACCCAGTACTTC. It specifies CASSIETAAQSTQYF.

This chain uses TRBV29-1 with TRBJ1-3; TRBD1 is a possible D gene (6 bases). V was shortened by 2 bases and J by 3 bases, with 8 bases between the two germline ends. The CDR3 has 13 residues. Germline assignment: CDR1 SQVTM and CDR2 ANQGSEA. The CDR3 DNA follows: TGCAGCGTTGAAATGACAGGTGGAAACACCATATATTTT. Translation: CSVEMTGGNTIYF.

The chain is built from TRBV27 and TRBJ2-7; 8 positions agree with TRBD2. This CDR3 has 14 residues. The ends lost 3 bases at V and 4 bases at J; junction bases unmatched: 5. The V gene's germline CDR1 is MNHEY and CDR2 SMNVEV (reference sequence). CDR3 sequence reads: CASSFSGKGYEQYF. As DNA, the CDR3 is TGTGCCAGCAGTTTTAGCGGGAAAGGGTACGAGCAGTACTTC.

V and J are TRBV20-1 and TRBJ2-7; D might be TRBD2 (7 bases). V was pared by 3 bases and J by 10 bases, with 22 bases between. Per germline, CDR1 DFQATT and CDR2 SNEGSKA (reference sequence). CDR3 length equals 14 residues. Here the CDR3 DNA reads TGCAGTGCTAGTTCTCAAGGGAGGGGGGTCCATCAGTACTTC. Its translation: CSASSQGRGVHQYF.

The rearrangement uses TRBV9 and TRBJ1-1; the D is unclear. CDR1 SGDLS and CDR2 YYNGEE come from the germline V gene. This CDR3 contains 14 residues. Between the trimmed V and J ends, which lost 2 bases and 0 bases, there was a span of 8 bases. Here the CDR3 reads CASSVDYMNTEAFF. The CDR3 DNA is TGTGCCAGCAGCGTCGATTACATGAACACTGAAGCTTTCTTT.

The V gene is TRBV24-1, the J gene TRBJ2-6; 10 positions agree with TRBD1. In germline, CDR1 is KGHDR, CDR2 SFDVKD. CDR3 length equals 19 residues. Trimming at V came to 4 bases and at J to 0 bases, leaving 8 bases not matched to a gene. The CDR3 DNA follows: TGTGCCACCAGTGAAGGACAGGGGGTTTCCAACTCTGGGGCCAACGTCCTGACTTTC. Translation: CATSEGQGVSNSGANVLTF.

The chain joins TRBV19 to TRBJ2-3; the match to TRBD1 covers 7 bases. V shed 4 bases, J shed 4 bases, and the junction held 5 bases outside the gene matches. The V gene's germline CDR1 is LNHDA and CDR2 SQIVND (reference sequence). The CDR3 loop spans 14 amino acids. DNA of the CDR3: TGTGCCAGTAGTAGGGGACAGTGGGCAGATACGCAGTATTTT. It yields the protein CASSRGQWADTQYF.

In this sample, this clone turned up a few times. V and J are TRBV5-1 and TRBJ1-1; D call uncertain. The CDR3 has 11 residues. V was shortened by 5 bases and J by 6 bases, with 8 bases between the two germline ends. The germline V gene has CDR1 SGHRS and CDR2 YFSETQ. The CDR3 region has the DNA TGCGCCAGCAGTGTGGGCGCTGAAGCTTTCTTT. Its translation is CASSVGAEAFF.

This CDR3 reads CASSSRLAGDSYNEQFF. DNA for the CDR3: TGTGCCAGCAGCTCAAGACTAGCGGGAGACTCCTACAATGAGCAGTTCTTC. The V and J genes are TRBV11-3 and TRBJ2-1, with 12 positions matching TRBD2. From germline, CDR1 is SGHNT and CDR2 YENEEA. With 4 bases clipped from V and 0 bases from J, the junction kept 4 bases outside the gene matches. CDR3 length equals 17 residues.

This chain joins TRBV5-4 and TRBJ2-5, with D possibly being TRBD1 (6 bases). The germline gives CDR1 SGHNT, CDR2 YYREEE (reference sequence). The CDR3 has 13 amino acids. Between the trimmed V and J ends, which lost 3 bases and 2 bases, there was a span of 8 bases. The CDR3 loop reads CASSSDRQETQYF. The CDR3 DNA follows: TGTGCCAGCAGCTCCGACAGGCAAGAGACCCAGTACTTC.

This CDR3 reads CASSITGEGQTQYF. CDR3 sequence (DNA): TGTGCCAGTAGTATCACGGGGGAAGGGCAGACCCAGTACTTC. The chain combines TRBV19 with TRBJ2-5; D may be TRBD2 (6 bases). Looked up from germline, CDR1 is LNHDA and CDR2 is SQIVND (reference sequence). With 3 bases removed from V and 6 bases from J, the gap between germline ends came to 14 bases. There are 14 residues in the CDR3.

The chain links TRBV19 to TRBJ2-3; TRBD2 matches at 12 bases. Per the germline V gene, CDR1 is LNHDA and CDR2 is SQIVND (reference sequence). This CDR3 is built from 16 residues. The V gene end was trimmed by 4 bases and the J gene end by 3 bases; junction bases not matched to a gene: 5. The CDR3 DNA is TGTGCCAGTAGTACTAGCGGGAGGGCCTTGACAGATACGCAGTATTTT. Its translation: CASSTSGRALTDTQYF.

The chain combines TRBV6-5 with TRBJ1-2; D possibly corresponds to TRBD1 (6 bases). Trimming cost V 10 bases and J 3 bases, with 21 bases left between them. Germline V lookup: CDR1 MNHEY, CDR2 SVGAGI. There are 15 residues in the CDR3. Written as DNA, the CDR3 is TGTGCCACCACAGTTACTCAGGGACAATACTATGGCTACACCTTC. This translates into CATTVTQGQYYGYTF.

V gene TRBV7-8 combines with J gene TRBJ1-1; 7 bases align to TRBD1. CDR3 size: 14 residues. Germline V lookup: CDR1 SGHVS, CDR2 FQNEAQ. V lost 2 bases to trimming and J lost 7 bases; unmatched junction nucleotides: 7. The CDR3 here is CASSLNTGQIEAFF. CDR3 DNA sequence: TGTGCCAGCAGCTTAAACACGGGACAGATTGAAGCTTTCTTT.

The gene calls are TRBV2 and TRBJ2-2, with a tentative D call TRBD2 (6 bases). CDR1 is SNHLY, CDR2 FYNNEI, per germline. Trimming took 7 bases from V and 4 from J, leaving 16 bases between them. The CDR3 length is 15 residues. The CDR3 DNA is TGTGCCAGCACCGCTTGGAGGGCTTTCACCGGGGAGCTGTTTTTT. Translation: CASTAWRAFTGELFF.

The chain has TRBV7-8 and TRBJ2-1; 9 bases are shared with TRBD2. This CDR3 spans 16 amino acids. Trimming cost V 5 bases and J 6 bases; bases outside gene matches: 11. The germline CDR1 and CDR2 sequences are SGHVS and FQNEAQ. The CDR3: CASSRGASGTLNEQFF. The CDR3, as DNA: TGTGCCAGCAGCCGTGGGGCTAGCGGGACCCTCAATGAGCAGTTCTTC.

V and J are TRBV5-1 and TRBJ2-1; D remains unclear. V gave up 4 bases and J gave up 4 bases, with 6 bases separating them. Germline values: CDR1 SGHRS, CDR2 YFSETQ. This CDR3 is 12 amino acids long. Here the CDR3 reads CASSVQYNEQFF. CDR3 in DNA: TGCGCCAGCAGCGTACAGTACAATGAGCAGTTCTTC.

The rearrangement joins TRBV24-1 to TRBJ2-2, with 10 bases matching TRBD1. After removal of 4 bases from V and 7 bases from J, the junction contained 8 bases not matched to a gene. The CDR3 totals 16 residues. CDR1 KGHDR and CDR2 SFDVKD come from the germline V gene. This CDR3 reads CATSEAGQGLSGELFF. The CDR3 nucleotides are TGTGCCACCAGTGAGGCGGGACAGGGGTTGAGCGGGGAGCTGTTTTTT.

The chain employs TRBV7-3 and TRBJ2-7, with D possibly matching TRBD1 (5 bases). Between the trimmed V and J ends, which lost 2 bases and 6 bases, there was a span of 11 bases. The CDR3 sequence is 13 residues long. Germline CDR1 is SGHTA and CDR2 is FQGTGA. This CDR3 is CASSLQQGLEQYF. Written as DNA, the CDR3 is TGTGCCAGCAGCTTACAGCAGGGTCTCGAGCAGTACTTC.

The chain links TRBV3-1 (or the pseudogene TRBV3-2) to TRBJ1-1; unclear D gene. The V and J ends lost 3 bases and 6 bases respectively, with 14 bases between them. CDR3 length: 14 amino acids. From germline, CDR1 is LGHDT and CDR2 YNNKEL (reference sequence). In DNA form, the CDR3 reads TGTGCCAGCAGCCACCACCGGGGTAACCCTGAAGCTTTCTTT. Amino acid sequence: CASSHHRGNPEAFF.